The T cell receptor (beta chain) described here comes from a study of spatial heterogeneity in lung cancer. Study-wide background: PBMC collected at follow-up were sequenced when available, a median of about 2 years after resection. For the average unique TCR and UMI combination, more than eight occurrences appeared in raw reads.

The CDR3 has 15 residues. V lost 5 bases and J lost 2, with 12 bases in between. In germline, CDR1 is LNHDA, CDR2 SQIVND (reference sequence). As for time point: blood at routine non-recurrence follow-up after resection. Whole RNA came from tumor, nontumor lung or frozen PBMC and was sequenced without being sorted. This clonotype has more than one count but fewer than ten. One entry per CDR3 protein results from TCRdb running MiXCR on the 5' RACE reads. The sample holds just under 45,000 distinct CDR3 sequences, more than 20% seen once. The sample here was PBMCs, taken at follow-up. This TCR derives from a female donor with early-stage non-small cell lung cancer. The gene calls are TRBV19 and TRBJ1-4, with D possibly matching TRBD1 (5 bases). CDR3 nucleotide sequence: TGTGCCAGTAGTCCCGGGGGGAGCACTAATGAAAAACTGTTTTTT. It encodes CASSPGGSTNEKLFF.